This T cell receptor beta chain was sequenced for a study of identical twins. Study-wide results and limits: Within twin pairs, the out-of-frame alpha sequences they shared showed excess low generation probability. Cross-sectional statistical analysis was relied on for the conclusions, without the same donors being followed.

A universal primer site was added by template switching, and unique molecular identifiers were carried by the cDNA. TCRdb reanalysed the 5' RACE reads using MiXCR and keeps one entry per CDR3 protein. The top ten clones hold about 0.3% of a sample with around 1.7 million distinct CDR3 sequences, around 33% of them seen once. Comment on this clonotype: Its specificity is not known.

The donors were all healthy and Caucasian. Material: cord blood. The clonotype was recovered from a newborn girl in good health.

CDR3 residues: CASSPGTSGRSGELFF. The CDR3 coding sequence is TGCGCCAGCAGCCCTGGGACTAGCGGGAGATCCGGGGAGCTGTTTTTT. V is TRBV5-1 and J is TRBJ2-2, with 14 bases fitting TRBD2. This CDR3 comprises 16 residues. After removal of 4 bases from V and 6 bases from J, the junction contained 5 bases not matched to a gene. CDR1 is SGHRS, CDR2 YFSETQ, per germline.